This entry lists 19 T cell receptor beta chains sequenced from one sample in a study of T cell clonality in common variable immunodeficiency. Clones were read by immunoSEQ multiplex PCR, and TCRdb kept only the in-frame ones, dropping some. Reported are tens of thousands of clones, none seen only once; the ten largest carry 2.8%. Input material: peripheral blood mononuclear cells. These receptors came from a person aged 18 to 70 in good health.

Remarks on this clone: With a much larger clone just one base away, this may be a read error. CDR3 protein: CASSPTLGEGSTNEKLFF. CDR3 DNA (partial): TGTGCCAGCAGCCCCACCTTAGGGGAAGGGTCAACTAATGAAAAG. The chain is built from TRBV7-6 and TRBJ2-2, with D perhaps TRBD1 (5 bases). The read finishes 3 residues shy of the CDR3 end, and the germline J gene is used to complete it. This CDR3 comprises 18 residues. Germline CDR1 SGHVS, CDR2 FNYEAQ.

This clone appeared many times. The CDR3 goes on 3 residues after the read ends, and that part is filled in from the germline J gene. The genes are TRBV20-1 and TRBJ2-1, with 14 bases lining up with TRBD2. V trimming: 1 base; J trimming: 1 base; junction bases outside the gene matches: 15. Germline CDR1 reads DFQATT; CDR2 reads SNEGSKA (reference sequence). The CDR3 length is 21 residues. The chain's CDR3 is CSARGRSGTSGRIRSYNEQFF. The CDR3 DNA, read in part, is TGCAGTGCTAGAGGTCGGTCCGGGACTAGCGGGAGAATAAGGTCCTACAATGAG.

This clone was seen repeatedly, ten times or more. The read ends 3 residues shy of where the CDR3 ends; the end is completed using the germline J gene. The genes are TRBV29-1 and TRBJ1-1, with TRBD1 matching over 7 bases. The CDR3 is made up of 14 amino acids. Germline-derived CDR1 and CDR2 are SQVTM and ANQGSEA. The trim removed 3 bases at V and 4 bases at J, leaving 8 bases unmatched. The sequenced CDR3 bases are TGCAGCGTTGACGACAGGGCCCGGGGCACTGAA. This codes for CSVDDRARGTE. The full CDR3 protein reads CSVDDRARGTEAFF.

On this clone itself: Coverage ceases 3 residues before the CDR3 finishes, and the germline J gene fills in the end. The genes are TRBV19 and TRBJ1-6, with 9 bases fitting TRBD1. CDR3 size: 16 residues. The germline CDR1 and CDR2 sequences are LNHDA and SQIVND (reference sequence). Unmatched junction bases numbered 10, after V lost 6 bases and J lost 7 bases. Partial CDR3 DNA: TGTGCCAGTAGCTCGGACAGGGGAATTTTCAATTCACCC. Translated, it gives CASSSDRGIFNSP. The CDR3, in full, reads CASSSDRGIFNSPLHF.

This clone was counted at least ten times. With the read ending 3 residues before the CDR3 end, the germline J gene is used to fill in that end. The chain combines TRBV5-1 with TRBJ2-2; no clear D gene. Trimming left V 0 bases short and J 8 bases short, with 14 bases between. The CDR3 contains 15 residues. Germline V gene data show CDR1 as SGHRS and CDR2 as YFSETQ. The CDR3 sequence is CASSLELFPKGELFF. CDR3 DNA (partial): TGCGCCAGCAGCTTGGAACTTTTCCCAAAGGGGGAG.

This clone was detected ten times or more. The read ends 3 residues before the CDR3 terminus; that terminus is restored from the germline J gene. The V and J genes are TRBV5-1 and TRBJ2-1; D possibly corresponds to TRBD2 (6 bases). The V end was cut by 7 bases, the J end by 7 bases, with 12 bases between. This CDR3 contains 12 residues. Germline V lookup: CDR1 SGHRS, CDR2 YFSETQ. Here the CDR3 reads CASGLAGNEQFF. Incomplete CDR3 DNA: TGCGCCAGCGGGCTGGCGGGGAATGAG.

This clone was seen repeatedly, ten times or more. Read sequence stops 3 residues before the CDR3 end, and the germline J gene provides the missing end. The V call is TRBV5-4, the J call TRBJ2-4; TRBD2 agrees at 9 bases. The CDR3 runs 16 residues. V shed 0 bases, J shed 6 bases, and the junction held 7 bases outside the gene matches. CDR1 and CDR2 from the germline V gene are SGHNT and YYREEE (reference sequence). CDR3 protein: CASSLGGGARGNIQYF. Partial CDR3 DNA: TGTGCCAGCAGCTTGGGCGGGGGGGCCCGGGGAAACATT. The full variable domain, its missing parts supplied by reference TRBV5-4 and TRBJ2-4, is ETGVTQSPTHLIKTRGQQVTLRCSSQSGHNTVSWYQQALGQGPQFIFQYYREEENGRGNFPPRFSGLQFPNYSSELNVNALELDDSALYLCASSLGGGARGNIQYFGAGTRLSVL.

Many counts were recorded for this clone. The read stops 3 residues short of the end of the CDR3; the missing end is completed from the germline J gene. This sequence joins TRBV20-1 and TRBJ1-5, with 7 bases identical to TRBD1. CDR1 and CDR2 (germline): DFQATT, SNEGSKA (reference sequence). Trimming took 2 bases from V and 6 from J; bases not matched to a gene: 10. The CDR3 covers 15 residues. This CDR3 is CSARRGQARSQPQHF. The CDR3 bases that were read are TGCAGTGCTAGAAGGGGGCAGGCCAGGAGTCAGCCC.

There are many counts of this clone. Read sequence stops 3 residues before the CDR3 end, and the germline J gene provides the missing end. This rearrangement joins TRBV19 to TRBJ1-2; no clear D gene. The CDR3 is made up of 14 amino acids. Germline CDR1 LNHDA, CDR2 SQIVND (reference sequence). CDR3 DNA, as far as it was read: TGTGCCAGTAGTACGGGGAGGCAGATAGCCGGC. Translated, it gives CASSTGRQIAG. From start to end, the CDR3 is CASSTGRQIAGYTF. The full variable domain, in which reference TRBV19 and TRBJ1-2 provide the parts outside the CDR3, is DGGITQSPKYLFRKEGQNVTLSCEQNLNHDAMYWYRQDPGQGLRLIYYSQIVNDFQKGDIAEGYSVSREKKESFPLTVTSAQKNPTAFYLCASSTGRQIAGYTFGSGTRLTVV.

This clone was seen ten or more times. The read ends 3 residues shy of where the CDR3 ends; the end is completed using the germline J gene. This chain connects TRBV29-1 to TRBJ2-7, with 7 bases lining up with TRBD1. Losses at the gene ends were 5 bases for V and 2 bases for J; bases not matched to a gene: 6. Per germline, CDR1 SQVTM and CDR2 ANQGSEA. The CDR3 length is 13 residues. The CDR3 spells CSVWTGQTYEQYF. The CDR3 DNA, read in part, is TGCAGCGTTTGGACAGGACAAACCTACGAG.

This clone was seen a few times. One end of the junction is discordant with germline, which a read error may explain. Coverage ceases 3 residues before the CDR3 finishes, and the germline J gene fills in the end. The chain is built from TRBV7-7 and TRBJ2-3; TRBD1 matches 9 bases. The CDR3 is 15 amino acids. Germline V gene lookup returns CDR1 SSHAT and CDR2 FNYEAQ (reference sequence). CDR3 DNA (partial): TGTGCTAGCAGCTTAGGAAACAGGGGGCTAGAGACG. Its translation is CASSLGNRGLET. The whole CDR3 sequence is CASSLGNRGLETQYF.

Ten or more counts support this clone. The observed sequence ends 3 residues before the CDR3 terminus, with the missing tail filled in from the germline J gene. The chain couples TRBV18 to TRBJ2-4; possible D gene TRBD1, 6 bases. Germline values: CDR1 KGHSH, CDR2 LQKENI. The CDR3 length is 14 residues. V gave up 2 bases and J gave up 8 bases, with 13 bases separating them. The part of the CDR3 DNA that was read is TGTGCCAGCTCACCATTTACAGGGACGGACATT. It encodes CASSPFTGTDI. The full CDR3 sequence reads CASSPFTGTDIQYF.

This clone has at least ten counts. The read terminates 3 residues before the CDR3 end, so the remaining end is supplied by the germline J gene. The chain joins TRBV5-4 to TRBJ2-1, with D possibly matching TRBD1 (5 bases). Germline V gene sequence: CDR1 SGHNT, CDR2 YYREEE (reference sequence). The CDR3 length is 11 residues. Trimming took 2 bases from V and 8 from J, leaving 5 bases between them. The CDR3 region is CASSFRDEQFF. The CDR3 DNA, read in part, is TGTGCCAGCAGCTTCAGGGATGAG.

This clone occurred a few times. The read ends 3 residues early relative to the CDR3; the germline J gene fills the gap. The chain employs TRBV2 and TRBJ1-6; TRBD1 aligns across 8 bases. The J segment lost 5 bases and the V segment lost 7 bases, leaving 4 bases of the junction unmatched. Germline CDR1 and CDR2: SNHLY and FYNNEI. CDR3 length equals 14 residues. This CDR3 is CASTPTGDNSPLHF. The DNA read from the CDR3 is TGTGCCAGCACCCCGACAGGGGATAATTCACCC.

This clone was seen many times. The read halts 3 residues ahead of the CDR3 end, with the missing end drawn from the germline J gene. The chain carries TRBV3-1 (or the pseudogene TRBV3-2) and TRBJ1-6; D might be TRBD1 (5 bases). This CDR3 is 13 amino acids long. V was pared by 2 bases and J by 7 bases, with 6 bases between. Germline values: CDR1 LGHDT, CDR2 YNNKEL (reference sequence). Incomplete CDR3 DNA: TGTGCCAGCAGCCAACAGGGCAATTCACCC. It encodes CASSQQGNSP. The entire CDR3 reads CASSQQGNSPLHF.

Note on this clone: The read finishes 3 residues shy of the CDR3 end, and the germline J gene is used to complete it. This rearrangement joins TRBV2 to TRBJ2-1; D is uncertain. The V gene lost 7 bases and the J gene lost 0 bases, with 16 bases spanning the gap. Per the germline V gene, CDR1 is SNHLY and CDR2 is FYNNEI. There are 16 residues in the CDR3. The sequenced CDR3 bases are TGTGCCAGCACCTCGGTCACCTCTAGCTCCTACAATGAG. It specifies CASTSVTSSSYNE. The complete CDR3 sequence is CASTSVTSSSYNEQFF.

This clone was counted ten times or more. The CDR3 goes on 3 residues after the read ends, and that part is filled in from the germline J gene. This sequence joins TRBV7-8 and TRBJ2-7; 9 positions match TRBD2. This CDR3 region has 15 residues. CDR1 and CDR2 from the germline V gene are SGHVS and FQNEAQ. Trimming took 4 bases from V and 4 from J; bases not matched to a gene: 8. The CDR3 DNA, read in part, is TGTGCCAGCAGCTATCGGACTAGCGCTAGATACGAG. Translation: CASSYRTSARYE. The whole CDR3 sequence is CASSYRTSARYEQYF.

In regard to this clone: The read finishes 3 residues shy of the CDR3 end, and the germline J gene is used to complete it. V usage is TRBV7-9 and J usage is TRBJ1-2; maybe TRBD1 (5 bases). The CDR3 spans 13 residues. Looked up from germline, CDR1 is SEHNR and CDR2 is FQNEAQ (reference sequence). The sequenced part of the CDR3 DNA is TGTGCCAGCAGCTTACTGGACAACTACGAC. This sequence encodes CASSLLDNYD. The CDR3 as a whole reads CASSLLDNYDYTF. Using reference TRBV7-9 and TRBJ1-2 for the parts outside the CDR3, the full variable domain is DTGVSQNPRHKITKRGQNVTFRCDPISEHNRLYWYRQTLGQGPEFLTYFQNEAQLEKSRLLSDRFSAERPKGSFSTLEIQRTEQGDSAMYLCASSLLDNYDYTFGSGTRLTVV.

This clone was seen more than once but under ten times. Incomplete CDR3 DNA: TGTGCCAGTAGTGTCACAGGGACCACTGAA. Protein: CASSVTGTTE. The full-length CDR3 reads as CASSVTGTTEAFF. The genes are TRBV19 and TRBJ1-1; maybe TRBD1 (6 bases). With the read ending 3 residues before the CDR3 end, the germline J gene is used to fill in that end. The germline V gene encodes CDR1 LNHDA and CDR2 SQIVND (reference sequence). This CDR3 comprises 13 residues. The V end was cut by 5 bases, the J end by 4 bases, with 11 bases between.